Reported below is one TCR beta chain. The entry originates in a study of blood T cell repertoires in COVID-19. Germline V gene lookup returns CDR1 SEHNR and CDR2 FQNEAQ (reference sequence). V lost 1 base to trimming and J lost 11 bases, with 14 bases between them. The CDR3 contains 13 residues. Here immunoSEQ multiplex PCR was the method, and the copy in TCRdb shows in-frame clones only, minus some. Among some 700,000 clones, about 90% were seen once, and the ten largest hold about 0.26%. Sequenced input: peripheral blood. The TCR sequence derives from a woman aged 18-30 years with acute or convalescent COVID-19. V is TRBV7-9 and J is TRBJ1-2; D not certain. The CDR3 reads CASSLVKRSGYTF. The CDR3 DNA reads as TGTGCCAGCAGCTTAGTGAAGAGATCGGGATACACCTTC.